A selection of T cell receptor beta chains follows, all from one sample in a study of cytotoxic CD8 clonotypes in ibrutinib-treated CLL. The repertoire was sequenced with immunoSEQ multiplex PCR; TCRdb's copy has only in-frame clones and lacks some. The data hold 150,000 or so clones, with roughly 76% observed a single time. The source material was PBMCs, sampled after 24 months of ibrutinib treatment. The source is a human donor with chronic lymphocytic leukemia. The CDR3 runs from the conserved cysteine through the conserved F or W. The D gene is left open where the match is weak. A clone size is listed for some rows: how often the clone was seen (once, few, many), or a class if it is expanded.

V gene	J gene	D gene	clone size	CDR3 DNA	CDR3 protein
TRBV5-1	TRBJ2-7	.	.	TGCGCCAGCAGAACCTCCGAGGCCTCCTACGAGCAGTACTTC	CASRTSEASYEQYF
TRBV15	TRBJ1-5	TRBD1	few	TGTGCCACCAGCAGAGGACAGGGTCGAAATCAGCCCCAGCATTTT	CATSRGQGRNQPQHF
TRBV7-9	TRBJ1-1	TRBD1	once	TGTGCCAGCAGCCCCACGGGGTCAACAGGGGGAACTGAAGCTTTCTTT	CASSPTGSTGGTEAFF
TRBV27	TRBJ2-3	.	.	TGTGCCAGCAGTTTGGAGGGGATCGGCACAGATACGCAGTATTTT	CASSLEGIGTDTQYF
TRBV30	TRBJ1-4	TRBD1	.	TGTGCCTGGACGGACAGGTTTCCAAATGAAAAACTGTTTTTT	CAWTDRFPNEKLFF
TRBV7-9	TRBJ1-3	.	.	TGTGCCAGCAGCTTAACAGGCCTCTCTGGAAACACCATATATTTT	CASSLTGLSGNTIYF
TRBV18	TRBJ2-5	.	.	TGTGCCAGCTCACCATCCCAAGAGACCCAGTACTTC	CASSPSQETQYF
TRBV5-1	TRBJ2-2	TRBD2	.	TGCGCCAGCGCTGGCGGGGGGACCACCGGGGAGCTGTTTTTT	CASAGGGTTGELFF
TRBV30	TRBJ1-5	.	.	TGTGCCTGGGGGGGCGGAGGGGATCAGCCCCAGCATTTT	CAWGGGGDQPQHF
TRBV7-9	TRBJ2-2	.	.	TGTGCCAGCAGCTTGGACACCGGGGAGCTGTTTTTT	CASSLDTGELFF
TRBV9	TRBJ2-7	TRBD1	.	TGTGCCAGCCGCGCGGGGGGTGGGACAGGGGGCTACGAGCAGTACTTC	CASRAGGGTGGYEQYF
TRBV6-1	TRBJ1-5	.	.	TGTGCCAGCAGGACAGGAAATAGCAATCAGCCCCAGCATTTT	CASRTGNSNQPQHF
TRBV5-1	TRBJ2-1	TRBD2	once	TGCGCCAGCAGCACCGGGACTAGCGGGGGGGCAATCGATGAGCAGTTCTTC	CASSTGTSGGAIDEQFF
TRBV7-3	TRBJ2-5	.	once	TGTGCCAGCAGCTTAGGGCCCAAAGAGACCCAGTACTTC	CASSLGPKETQYF
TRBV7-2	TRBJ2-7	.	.	TGTGCCAGCAGCTTAGGCAGGGCGGGCCCAGCCTACGAGCAGTACTTC	CASSLGRAGPAYEQYF
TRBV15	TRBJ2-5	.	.	TGTGCCACCAGCAGAGGACAGGTCGGTGAGACCCAGTACTTC	CATSRGQVGETQYF
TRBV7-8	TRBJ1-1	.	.	TGTGCCAGCAGCCCCTACAGGGTGCGGAACACTGAAGCTTTCTTT	CASSPYRVRNTEAFF
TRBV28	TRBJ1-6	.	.	TGTGCCAGCAGTTTATCCCCGGGCACCTTTCGCTTT	CASSLSPGTFRF
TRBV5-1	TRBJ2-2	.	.	TGCGCCAGCTCCGGGGGCACCGGGGAGCTGTTTTTT	CASSGGTGELFF
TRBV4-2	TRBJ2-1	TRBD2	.	TGTGCCAGCAGCCAAGCCGGACTAGCGGGAGGGGGTGAGCAGTTCTTC	CASSQAGLAGGGEQFF
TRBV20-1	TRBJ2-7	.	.	TGCAGTGCTATCTCCTACGAGCAGTACTTC	CSAISYEQYF
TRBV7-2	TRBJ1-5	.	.	TGTGCCAGCAGCTTGCCGTACAGCGGTCAGCCCCAGCATTTT	CASSLPYSGQPQHF
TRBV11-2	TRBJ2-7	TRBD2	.	TGTGCCAGCAGCTTAGATCGGGCTCGCGGGAGTTCCTACGAGCAGTACTTC	CASSLDRARGSSYEQYF
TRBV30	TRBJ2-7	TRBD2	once	TGTGCCTGCCCCGGGGGGGAGCAGTACTTC	CACPGGEQYF
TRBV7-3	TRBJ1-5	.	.	TGTGCCAGCAGCTTAAGTCGTGATCAGCCCCAGCATTTT	CASSLSRDQPQHF
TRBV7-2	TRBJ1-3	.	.	TGTGCCAGCAGCAAGGGACCGTCTGTTGGAAACACCATATATTTT	CASSKGPSVGNTIYF
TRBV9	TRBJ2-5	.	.	TGTGCCAGCAGCGTAGAAGCCGCACGAGGGACCCAGTACTTC	CASSVEAARGTQYF
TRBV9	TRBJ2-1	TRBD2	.	TGTGCCAGCAGCGTCGGGGGACTATTCCATGAGCAGTTCTTC	CASSVGGLFHEQFF
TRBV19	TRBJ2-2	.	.	TGTGCCAGTAGTATTGGCCCGGGCACCGGGGAGCTGTTTTTT	CASSIGPGTGELFF
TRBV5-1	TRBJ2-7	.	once	TGCGCCAGCAGCTTGGGAACGGGAGTCCACGAGCAGTACTTC	CASSLGTGVHEQYF
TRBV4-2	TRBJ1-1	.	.	TGTGCCAGCAGCCAAGATTGGGGGAACACTGAAGCTTTCTTT	CASSQDWGNTEAFF
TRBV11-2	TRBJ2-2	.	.	TGTGCCAGCAGCTTAGGGTCCTTAGGGACCGGGGAGCTGTTTTTT	CASSLGSLGTGELFF
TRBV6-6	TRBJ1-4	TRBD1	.	TGTGCCAGCAGTCCTCGGACAGGGGGGGATGAAAAACTGTTTTTT	CASSPRTGGDEKLFF
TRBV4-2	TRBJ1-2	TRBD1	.	TGTGCCAGCAGCCCCCCCGGGACAGCGAGGGGTGGCTACACCTTC	CASSPPGTARGGYTF
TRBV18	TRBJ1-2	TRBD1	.	TGTGCCAGCTCCCGGACAGGGTCCGACTATGGCTACACCTTC	CASSRTGSDYGYTF
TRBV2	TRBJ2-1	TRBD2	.	TGTGCCAGCAGTGAAGAGCGGGAGGCCTACAATGAGCAGTTCTTC	CASSEEREAYNEQFF
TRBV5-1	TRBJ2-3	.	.	TGCGCCAGCAGCTTGGGGGGGCCCAATACGCAGTATTTT	CASSLGGPNTQYF
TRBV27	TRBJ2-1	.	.	TGTGCCAGCAGTACGGGGCCCCACAATGAGCAGTTCTTC	CASSTGPHNEQFF
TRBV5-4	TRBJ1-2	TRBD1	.	TGTGCCAGCAGCTCGTCCCGGGACAGGATCTATGGCTACACCTTC	CASSSSRDRIYGYTF
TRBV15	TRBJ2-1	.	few	TGTGCCACCAGCAGAGACACGACGGTCCAGTTCTTC	CATSRDTTVQFF
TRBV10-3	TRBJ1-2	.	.	TGTGCCATCAGTGAGTCCCGTCTATTGCGGCGCCACTATGGCTACACCTTC	CAISESRLLRRHYGYTF
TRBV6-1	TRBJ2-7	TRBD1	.	TGTGCCAGCAGTGTCCGGAGGACAGGGGCGGGCGAGCAGTACTTC	CASSVRRTGAGEQYF
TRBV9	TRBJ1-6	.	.	TGTGCCAGCAGCGTAGAAGGGGGGCGAAGTAATTCACCCCTCCACTTT	CASSVEGGRSNSPLHF
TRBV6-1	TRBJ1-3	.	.	TGTGCCAGCACCAGCCGGGTTAGCTCTGGAAACACCATATATTTT	CASTSRVSSGNTIYF
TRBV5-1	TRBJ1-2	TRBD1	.	TGCGCCAGCAGCCCAGGGACAGCACCTAACTATGGCTACACCTTC	CASSPGTAPNYGYTF
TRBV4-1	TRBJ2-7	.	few	TGCGCCAGCAGCCCATGGACAAGCCTTTCCTACGAGCAGTACTTC	CASSPWTSLSYEQYF
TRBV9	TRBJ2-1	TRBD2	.	TGTGCCAGCAGCGACGTAGCGGGGGCCCTTGTGCAGTTCTTC	CASSDVAGALVQFF
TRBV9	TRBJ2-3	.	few	TGTGCCAGCAGCGTTCGGCAAAGGTGGGATACGCAGTATTTT	CASSVRQRWDTQYF
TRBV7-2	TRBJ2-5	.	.	TGTGCCAGCACCTTGGGGGGACAAGAGACCCAGTACTTC	CASTLGGQETQYF
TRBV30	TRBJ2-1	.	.	TGTGCCTGGAGTGTATGGGGGGATGAGCAGTTCTTC	CAWSVWGDEQFF
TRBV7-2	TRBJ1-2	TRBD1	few	TGTGCCAGCAGCTTGGGGACAGCCGCTAACTATGGCTACACCTTC	CASSLGTAANYGYTF
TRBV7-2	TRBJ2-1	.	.	TGTGCCAGCAGCCGCCAGGGTGGGAATGAGCAGTTCTTC	CASSRQGGNEQFF
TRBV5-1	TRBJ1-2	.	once	TGCGCCAGCAGCTTTGGCGATAACTATGGCTACACCTTC	CASSFGDNYGYTF
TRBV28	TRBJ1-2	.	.	TGTGCCAGCAGTTCCCCCGACGGCGGGGGCCACTATGGCTACACCTTC	CASSSPDGGGHYGYTF
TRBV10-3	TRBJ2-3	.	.	TGTGCCATCAGTGAGGGCAGGGAGAGGGGCACAGATACGCAGTATTTT	CAISEGRERGTDTQYF
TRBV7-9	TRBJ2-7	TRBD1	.	TGTGCCAGCAGCACCCACAGGGGGCGCGACGTCCGCGAGCAGTACTTC	CASSTHRGRDVREQYF
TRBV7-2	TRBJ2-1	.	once	TGTGCCAGCAGCTTAGCTGCCGGGACCAGGGAGCAGTTCTTC	CASSLAAGTREQFF
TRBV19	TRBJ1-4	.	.	TGTGCCAGTAGTGGTTCCCAGGGCGGTGAAAAACTGTTTTTT	CASSGSQGGEKLFF
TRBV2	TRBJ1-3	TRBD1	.	TGTGCCAGCAAGCCGACAGGGGCCGGAAACACCATATATTTT	CASKPTGAGNTIYF
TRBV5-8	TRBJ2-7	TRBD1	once	TGTGCCAGCAGCCCCCGACAGGGGGGCGCCTACGAGCAGTACTTC	CASSPRQGGAYEQYF